Sequencing of this T cell receptor beta chain was carried out in a study of blood T cell repertoires in COVID-19. Whole-study context: COVID-19 samples collected from the United States, Italy and Spain covered acute and convalescent phases. T cells, B-cell-depleted T cells, or PBMCs supplied cDNA or gDNA.

Profiling relied on immunoSEQ multiplex PCR, and the TCRdb table lists in-frame clones only, not all of them. The sample yields a few hundred thousand clones, approximately 88% seen once. This CDR3 is 15 amino acids long. Trimming took 0 bases from V and 2 from J; bases not matched to a gene: 2. Germline V CDR1 and CDR2: SGHRS, YFSETQ. This chain uses TRBV5-1 with TRBJ2-3, with 8 bases that match TRBD1. This receptor was obtained from a woman aged 25 to 45 with acute or convalescent COVID-19. The specimen sequenced was peripheral blood. The CDR3 region is CASSLEDRATDTQYF. In DNA form, the CDR3 reads TGCGCCAGCAGCTTGGAGGACAGGGCCACAGATACGCAGTATTTT.